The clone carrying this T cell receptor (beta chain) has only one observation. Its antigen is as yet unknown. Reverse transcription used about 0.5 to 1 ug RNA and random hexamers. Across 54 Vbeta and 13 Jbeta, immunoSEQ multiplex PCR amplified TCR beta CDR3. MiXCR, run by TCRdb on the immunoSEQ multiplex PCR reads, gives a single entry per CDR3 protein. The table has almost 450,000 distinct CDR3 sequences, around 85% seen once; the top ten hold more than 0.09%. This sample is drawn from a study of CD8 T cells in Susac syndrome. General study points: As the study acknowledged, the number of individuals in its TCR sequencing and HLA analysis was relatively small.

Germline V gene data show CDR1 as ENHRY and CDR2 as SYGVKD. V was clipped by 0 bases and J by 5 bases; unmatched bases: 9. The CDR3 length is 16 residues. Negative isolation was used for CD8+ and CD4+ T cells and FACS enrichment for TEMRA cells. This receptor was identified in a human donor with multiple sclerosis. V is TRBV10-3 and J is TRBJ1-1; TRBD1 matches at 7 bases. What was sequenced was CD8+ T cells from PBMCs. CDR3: CAISESYGQGDTEAFF. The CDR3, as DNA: TGTGCCATCAGTGAGTCGTACGGGCAGGGGGATACTGAAGCTTTCTTT.